Presented here are 19 T cell receptor beta chains from one specimen sequenced in a study of blood T cell repertoires in COVID-19. The method was immunoSEQ multiplex PCR; TCRdb's version includes in-frame clones alone and lacks a portion of them. The data hold 200,000 to 250,000 clones, with approximately 84% observed a single time. Sequencing input: PBMCs or T cells enriched from blood (not recorded which). The receptor source for this set is a man aged 40-55 years who had recovered from COVID-19.

The V gene is TRBV4-1, the J gene TRBJ2-3, with 8 bases fitting TRBD2. Germline loops: CDR1 MGHRA, CDR2 YSYEKL. Trimming cost V 0 bases and J 4 bases; bases outside gene matches: 9. This CDR3 comprises 17 residues. CDR3 DNA sequence: TGCGCCAGCAGCCAAGAACCGCGACTAGCGTCCGCAGATACGCAGTATTTT. It translates to CASSQEPRLASADTQYF.

The DNA of the CDR3 is TGTGCCAGCAGTCTGAGGTCTGGCGCTGAAAAACTGTTTTTT. It codes for CASSLRSGAEKLFF. The V gene is TRBV7-9, the J gene TRBJ1-4; unclear D gene. V gave up 6 bases and J gave up 7 bases, with 15 bases separating them. This CDR3 spans 14 amino acids. CDR1 and CDR2 (germline): SEHNR, FQNEAQ (reference sequence).

The V and J genes are TRBV18 and TRBJ2-7; TRBD1 aligns across 9 bases. With V trimmed by 2 bases and J by 2 bases, 4 bases remained unmatched. The CDR3 consists of 15 residues. CDR1 is KGHSH, CDR2 LQKENI, per germline. CDR3 protein: CASSPGQGRTYEQYF. CDR3 DNA: TGTGCCAGCTCACCAGGACAGGGGCGGACCTACGAGCAGTACTTC.

J is TRBJ2-2 and V is TRBV11-1, with 7 bases matching TRBD1. The CDR3 sequence is 13 residues long. V gave up 5 bases and J gave up 4 bases; unmatched junction bases: 1. The germline V gene has CDR1 SGHAT and CDR2 FQDESV (reference sequence). For the CDR3, the DNA is TGTGCCAGCAGCCACAGGGGCACCGGGGAGCTGTTTTTT. Translated: CASSHRGTGELFF.

The V and J genes are TRBV5-1 and TRBJ1-1, with D maybe TRBD1 (5 bases). Trimming took off 0 bases at V and 3 bases at J, with 15 bases between the two ends. This CDR3 spans 16 amino acids. Germline V gives CDR1 SGHRS, CDR2 YFSETQ. CDR3 protein: CASSLDGGAWDTEAFF. The CDR3 DNA reads as TGCGCCAGCAGCTTGGATGGAGGGGCCTGGGACACTGAAGCTTTCTTT. The full variable domain, rest sourced from reference TRBV5-1 and TRBJ1-1, is KAGVTQTPRYLIKTRGQQVTLSCSPISGHRSVSWYQQTPGQGLQFLFEYFSETQRNKGNFPGRFSGRQFSNSRSEMNVSTLELGDSALYLCASSLDGGAWDTEAFFGQGTRLTVV.

V is TRBV5-1 and J is TRBJ2-3, with 10 bases that match TRBD2. Trimming took 4 bases from V and 4 from J; bases not matched to a gene: 9. The CDR3 totals 16 residues. Germline loops: CDR1 SGHRS, CDR2 YFSETQ. The chain's CDR3 is CASSQDLAGVADTQYF. CDR3 nucleotide sequence: TGCGCCAGCAGCCAGGACCTAGCGGGGGTAGCAGATACGCAGTATTTT.

This clone was seen a few times. This chain connects TRBV5-6 to TRBJ1-1; 9 bases map to TRBD1. Losses at the gene ends were 3 bases for V and 4 bases for J; bases not matched to a gene: 7. CDR1 SGHDT and CDR2 YYEEEE come from the germline V gene. The CDR3 is 15 amino acids. The CDR3 loop reads CASSWRDRVGTEAFF. CDR3 coding DNA: TGTGCCAGCAGCTGGCGGGACAGGGTAGGCACTGAAGCTTTCTTT.

The chain is built from TRBV18 and TRBJ2-7; TRBD1 agrees at 11 bases. The CDR3 is 15 amino acids. The V gene's germline CDR1 is KGHSH and CDR2 LQKENI. The V and J ends lost 5 bases and 3 bases, in that order; junction bases with no gene match: 6. CDR3 in amino acids: CASSFAGTGGYEQYF. The CDR3 region has the DNA TGTGCCAGCTCATTTGCCGGGACAGGGGGCTACGAGCAGTACTTC.

The chain is built from TRBV4-1 and TRBJ2-5; TRBD2 agrees at 9 bases. The CDR3 loop spans 13 amino acids. J lost 11 bases, V lost 2 bases, and 6 bases had no gene match. Germline CDR1 reads MGHRA; CDR2 reads YSYEKL. The CDR3 bases are TGCGCCAGCAGCCAACCTAGCGGGGTAATTCAGTACTTC. Amino acid sequence: CASSQPSGVIQYF.

The rearrangement uses TRBV29-1 and TRBJ1-1; 12 positions match TRBD1. CDR1 and CDR2 (germline): SQVTM, ANQGSEA. This CDR3 has 15 residues. The ends lost 2 bases at V and 3 bases at J; junction bases unmatched: 4. The DNA of the CDR3 is TGCAGCGTTGAAAGGGACAGGGGGCCTCACACTGAAGCTTTCTTT. It translates to CSVERDRGPHTEAFF.

The chain uses TRBV5-1 and TRBJ2-3, with D tentatively TRBD2 (6 bases). Germline CDR1 is SGHRS and CDR2 is YFSETQ. Deletions cut 0 bases from V and 6 bases from J, with 20 bases between. The CDR3 extends over 17 amino acids. CDR3 residues: CASSLAPAGRGGDTQYF. As DNA, the CDR3 is TGCGCCAGCAGCTTGGCCCCGGCGGGCCGTGGGGGGGATACGCAGTATTTT.

This clone has a count of ten or more. V gene TRBV2 combines with J gene TRBJ2-5, with TRBD2 matching over 11 bases. Germline CDR1 reads SNHLY; CDR2 reads FYNNEI. Losses at the gene ends were 1 base for V and 3 bases for J; bases not matched to a gene: 1. The CDR3 contains 15 residues. This CDR3 is CASSEELAGEETQYF. The CDR3 nucleotides are TGTGCCAGCAGTGAAGAACTAGCGGGGGAAGAGACCCAGTACTTC.

V and J are TRBV30 and TRBJ2-7; 12 nucleotides line up with TRBD1. This CDR3 is built from 15 residues. V gave up 0 bases and J gave up 6 bases; unmatched junction bases: 6. From germline, CDR1 is GTSNPN and CDR2 SVGIG (reference sequence). The CDR3 region is CAWSVPGQGAGEQYF. CDR3 nucleotide sequence: TGTGCCTGGAGTGTGCCGGGACAGGGGGCAGGCGAGCAGTACTTC.

The chain joins TRBV4-1 to TRBJ1-4; D is ambiguous. CDR3 length: 15 amino acids. With 3 bases removed from V and 2 bases from J, the gap between germline ends came to 10 bases. The germline gives CDR1 MGHRA, CDR2 YSYEKL. CDR3 sequence (DNA): TGCGCCAGCAGCCAGCGCGGGGAGACTAATGAAAAACTGTTTTTT. It encodes CASSQRGETNEKLFF.

The V and J genes are TRBV5-6 and TRBJ1-4; D call uncertain. Trimming left V 7 bases short and J 0 bases short, with 13 bases between. The CDR3 is made up of 15 amino acids. Per germline, CDR1 SGHDT and CDR2 YYEEEE. CDR3 residues: CASREGVATNEKLFF. DNA of the CDR3: TGTGCCAGCCGCGAGGGAGTTGCAACTAATGAAAAACTGTTTTTT. Variable domain in full (rest from reference TRBV5-6 and TRBJ1-4): DAGVTQSPTHLIKTRGQQVTLRCSPKSGHDTVSWYQQALGQGPQFIFQYYEEEERQRGNFPDRFSGHQFPNYSSELNVNALLLGDSALYLCASREGVATNEKLFFGSGTQLSVL.

This chain uses TRBV6-5 with TRBJ2-1; 9 bases agree with TRBD2. Per germline, CDR1 MNHEY and CDR2 SVGAGI. The CDR3 runs to 16 residues. Losses at the gene ends were 1 base for V and 2 bases for J; bases not matched to a gene: 3. CDR3 sequence: CASSYWASGTYNEQFF. DNA of the CDR3: TGTGCCAGCAGTTACTGGGCTAGCGGGACCTACAATGAGCAGTTCTTC.

V usage is TRBV7-9 and J usage is TRBJ2-3, with no clear D. The V end was cut by 4 bases, the J end by 0 bases, with 14 bases between. CDR3 length equals 16 residues. Germline V gene sequence: CDR1 SEHNR, CDR2 FQNEAQ (reference sequence). The CDR3 is CASSSILAASTDTQYF. CDR3 in DNA: TGTGCCAGCAGCTCCATTTTGGCGGCTAGCACAGATACGCAGTATTTT.

The chain joins TRBV6-5 to TRBJ1-6; TRBD1 might be the D (5 bases). The CDR3 runs to 13 residues. Trimming stripped 4 bases from V and 9 bases from J, with 10 bases between. Germline V gene data show CDR1 as MNHEY and CDR2 as SVGAGI. This CDR3 is CASSSGLRSPLHF. The CDR3 DNA reads TGTGCCAGCAGTTCAGGGTTACGTTCACCCCTCCACTTT.

The V call is TRBV6-1, the J call TRBJ2-3, with 7 bases identical to TRBD2. V shed 5 bases and J 4 bases; nucleotides not matched to a gene: 9. Per germline, CDR1 MNHNS and CDR2 SASEGT. The CDR3 totals 15 residues. CDR3 nucleotide sequence: TGTGCCAGCAGTTCCAGGACTAGTAGGGCAGATACGCAGTATTTT. Translating it yields CASSSRTSRADTQYF.